This T cell receptor (beta chain) was found in a study of neurological immune-mediated disorders (dated 2019 in TCRdb). Describing the broader study: Of the roughly 34 multiple sclerosis patients, some 31 had relapsing-remitting MS and 3 had secondary progressive MS. The approximately 98 TCR-beta libraries included longitudinal samples, technical triplicates and paired sorted CD4+ and CD8+ T-cell subsets alongside PBMC samples. Peripheral blood TCR-beta repertoires from patients with HTLV-I-associated myelopathy (HAM/TSP), patients with multiple sclerosis, and healthy controls were compared in the study using UMI-based sequencing. The cohort included approximately 70 subjects: about 15 with HAM/TSP, around 34 with multiple sclerosis, and 20 or so healthy controls.

This clonotype was observed many times. Its antigen specificity is not known. Within one base of it there is no much larger clone, and no base qualities were kept. Unsorted PBMC libraries were generated from 2 million PBMCs stored in RNAlater at -80 °C until RNA extraction. The multiple sclerosis patients were enrolled in a US clinical protocol that evaluated disease progression with magnetic resonance imaging. Peripheral blood underwent Ficoll-Hypaque density gradient centrifugation to isolate PBMCs, which were then cryopreserved in liquid nitrogen. The CDR3 covers 15 residues, taking in both the cysteine and the phenylalanine. Only CDR3 DNA is held: 45 bases, read in frame from base 1. Trimming removed 4 bases from V and 5 bases from J; the gene matches leave 7 bases unexplained. Reading the germline V gene gives CDR1 SGHRS and CDR2 YFSETQ. General conclusions and limits of the study: The MS cluster showed no association with clinical or MRI features, and the authors stated that larger cohorts are needed. Expanded clones from different subjects shared no identical CDR3 amino acid sequences, which suggests that TCR-beta repertoires were private in all groups. TCR clonal expansion was greatest in HAM/TSP patients and smallest in MS patients, who ranked below even healthy controls. Phylogenetic analysis grouped repertoires from 18 of 34 MS patients into a cluster of related CDR3 sequences, suggesting a possible repertoire-level signature.

To synthesize cDNA, template-switch 5'RACE was performed with a primer carrying a 10-nucleotide random unique molecular identifier so that each TCR transcript was tagged. Over 190 million TCR-beta sequences, covering 15-18 subjects, were produced in each sequencing run. The RNeasy kit was used for extraction of total RNA. The KAPA Real-time Library Amplification kit was used to amplify TCR-beta VDJ regions with primers targeting the TCR constant region and the 5'RACE anchor. A first PCR added sample indexes and Illumina adaptors, after which a second PCR increased the library yield. After purification with Ampure beads, the TCR product of roughly 650 bp was size-selected on a 2% E-gel SizeSelection system. Before pooling, library quality was checked on a Bioanalyzer, concentration was measured with Qubit, and libraries were quantified with the Kapa Library Quantification kit. Libraries were sequenced paired-end 2 x 150 bp on an Illumina HiSeq 2500. To increase sequence diversity, about 24-32% phiX was spiked into each library pool. In the source study's methods: Quality-filtered reads were processed with the UMI-based MiGEC pipeline, which removed over 75% of raw TCR sequences during error correction. IMGT germline references were used for aligning VDJ genes, and each clonotype was defined as a unique CDR3 amino acid sequence together with its V-J genes. Clonal expansion, Shannon diversity and CDR3 relatedness were evaluated with VDJtools (CalcPairwiseDistances, ClusterSamples), while phylogenetic trees were built in CLCbio workbench. Clones with at least 8 unique UMIs were defined as expanded, with this threshold being based on coefficient-of-variation modelling across technical triplicates. TCRdb trimmed the raw reads at Q25, called clones with MiXCR and kept productive beta chains. Rows are combined by CDR3 protein, so each entry shows the most common genes and DNA. The V and J calls come from TCRdb's annotation, not from the publication. This sample gives about 46,000 distinct CDR3 sequences in total; 1.5% to 2% of them show up just once. The ten top clones hold 2.2% of the sample.

The sequence joins TRBV5-1 to TRBJ2-1; 9 bases in the middle match TRBD2. Sequencing was performed on PBMCs. The clonotype was recovered from a woman between 40 and 55 years old with multiple sclerosis. The nucleotide sequence is given as TGCGCCAGCAGCGTCATAGCGGGGGAGAACAATGAGCAGTTCTTC. The resulting protein is CASSVIAGENNEQFF. Joined to the reference TRBV5-1 and TRBJ2-1 proteins, this CDR3 gives the full variable domain: KAGVTQTPRYLIKTRGQQVTLSCSPISGHRSVSWYQQTPGQGLQFLFEYFSETQRNKGNFPGRFSGRQFSNSRSEMNVSTLELGDSALYLCASSVIAGENNEQFFGPGTRLTVL.